One T cell receptor beta chain is described in this entry. Its antigen target is currently unknown. Per-base quality was not reported, and no clone a single base away is much larger than it. The CDR3 regions of human TCRbeta chains were analyzed by immunosequencing. The published analysis was carried out like this. TCRs in the repertoires were compared against a reference library of SARS-CoV-2-specific TCRs that had been generated with the MIRA antigen-specificity platform. Breadth was defined as the fraction of unique TCRs that were SARS-CoV-2-associated. Depth was defined as the fraction of total T cells that were SARS-CoV-2-associated. Using the MIRA data, every spike-specific TCR was mapped to the spike region that the TCR reacted to and assigned to either a CD4 or a CD8 class. Log10-transformed breadth and depth values were compared by one-way ANOVA with Sidak's multiple comparisons tests. The clones in this table, taken by TCRdb from immuneACCESS, are in-frame only. Not every clone is retained; where verified, under half of the shortfall comes from an unresolved V gene, and the cause of the rest is unknown. That table supplies the V and J calls and clone size; D and trimming were determined from the DNA. Across this sample there are around 76,000 clones, with roughly 84% seen only once. 8% to 10% of the sample belongs to the ten largest clones.

V is cut by 1 base and J by 7 bases, and the space between the germline ends is 11 bases. From a lookup of the germline V gene, CDR1 and CDR2 are KGHSH and LQKENI. The CDR3 starts with the cysteine, ends with the phenylalanine, and has 15 residues. Only the CDR3 DNA is retained, 45 bases long and in frame from the first base. The sample is drawn from a study of T cell responses to AZD1222 COVID-19 vaccine (dated by TCRdb to 2020 to 2023). Regarding the complete study: AZD1222 recipients given second doses at about 4 weeks or at about 12 weeks were pooled, since spike-specific TCR depth and breadth were not found to differ between the two schedules. A total of 233 trial participants underwent TCR sequencing, of whom around 200 received two doses of AZD1222 and about 25 received two doses of the MenACWY control vaccine. Trial participants were enrolled by age into 18-55, 56-69 and 70-plus year subgroups, with roughly 160, 29 and 62 TCR-sequenced participants respectively.

The sample's time point, from its label and the paper: baseline before first vaccination. Samples from vaccinated people were obtained from the UK trials COV001 and COV002, which included a single-blind randomized controlled phase 2/3 trial of AZD1222 (ChAdOx1 nCoV-19) in healthy adults. For TCRbeta chain sequencing, PBMC samples were collected from trial participants at day 0 and at day 28 after the second dose. Points the paper makes about the study in general: The whole spike protein was spanned by vaccine-associated CD4 TCRs, and dominant responses were seen in regions 160-218 and 743-854. Participants were mostly white British and included more females than males, and it was suggested by the authors that clonal diversity may have been underestimated. A significant rise in spike-specific TCR breadth and depth was observed after two AZD1222 doses relative to day 0 and relative to MenACWY recipients. Conclusions about previously exposed vaccinees are limited because only five to seven AZD1222 recipients were SARS-CoV-2 seropositive at baseline. The 56-69-year group was small, and its depth increase did not reach significance, likely because of low power. No day 14 peak-response samples were available, so repertoires were characterized only after the peak T cell response. Reportedly, almost half of the unique spike-specific TCRs recognized epitopes lying outside the regions that are mutated in the B.1.351 and B.1.1.7 variants.

The TCR comes from an adult in good health. The starting material was peripheral blood, obtained on day 0 of AZD1222 vaccination. The chain is assembled from TRBV18 and TRBJ1-6, with TRBD1 tentatively as D gene (6 bases match). The CDR3 region has the sequence CASSPRDTGNSPLHF. The DNA is as follows: TGTGCCAGCTCACCACGGGACACGGGGAATTCACCCCTCCACTTT.